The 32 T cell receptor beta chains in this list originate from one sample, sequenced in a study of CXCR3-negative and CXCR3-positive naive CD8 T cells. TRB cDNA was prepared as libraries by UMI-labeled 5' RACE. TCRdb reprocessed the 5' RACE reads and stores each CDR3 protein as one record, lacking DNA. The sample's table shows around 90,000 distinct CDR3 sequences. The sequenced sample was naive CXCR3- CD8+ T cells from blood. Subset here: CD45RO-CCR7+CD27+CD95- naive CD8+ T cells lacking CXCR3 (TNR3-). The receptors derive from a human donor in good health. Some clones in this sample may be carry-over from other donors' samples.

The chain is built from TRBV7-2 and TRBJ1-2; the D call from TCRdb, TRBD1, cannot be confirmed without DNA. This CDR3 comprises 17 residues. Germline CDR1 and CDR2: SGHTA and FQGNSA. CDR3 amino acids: CASSFPTGTHNLYGYTF.

Here the CDR3 reads CASSFGARTTDTQYF. The gene calls are TRBV7-2 and TRBJ2-3; TCRdb names TRBD1, which stays unverified in the absence of DNA. Germline V lookup: CDR1 SGHTA, CDR2 FQGNSA. This CDR3 comprises 15 residues.

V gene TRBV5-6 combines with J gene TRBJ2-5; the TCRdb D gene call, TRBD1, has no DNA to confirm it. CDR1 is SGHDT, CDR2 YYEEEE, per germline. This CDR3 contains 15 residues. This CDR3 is CASSITGRFQETQYF.

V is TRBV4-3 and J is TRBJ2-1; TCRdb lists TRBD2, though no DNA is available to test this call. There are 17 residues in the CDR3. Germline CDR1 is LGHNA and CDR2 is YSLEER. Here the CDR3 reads CASSQVMASGARNEQFF.

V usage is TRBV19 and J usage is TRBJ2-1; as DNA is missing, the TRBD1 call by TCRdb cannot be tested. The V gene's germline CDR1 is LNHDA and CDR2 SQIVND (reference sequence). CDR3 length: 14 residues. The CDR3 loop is CASSNWGSGNEQFF.

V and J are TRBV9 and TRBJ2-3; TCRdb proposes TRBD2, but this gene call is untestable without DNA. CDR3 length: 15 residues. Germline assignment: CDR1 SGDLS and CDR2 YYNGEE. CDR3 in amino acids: CASGTKREFTDTQYF.

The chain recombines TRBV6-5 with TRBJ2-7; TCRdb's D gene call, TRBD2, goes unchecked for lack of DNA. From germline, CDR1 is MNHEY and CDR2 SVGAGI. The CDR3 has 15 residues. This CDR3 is CASSYFTAGRYEQYF.

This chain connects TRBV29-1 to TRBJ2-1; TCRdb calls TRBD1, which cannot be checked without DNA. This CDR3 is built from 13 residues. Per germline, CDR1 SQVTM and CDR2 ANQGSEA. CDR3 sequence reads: CSVLKGWGDEQFF.

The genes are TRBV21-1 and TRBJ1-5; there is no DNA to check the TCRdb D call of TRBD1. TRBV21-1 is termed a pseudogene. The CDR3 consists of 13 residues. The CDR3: CASSKGTGQPQHF.

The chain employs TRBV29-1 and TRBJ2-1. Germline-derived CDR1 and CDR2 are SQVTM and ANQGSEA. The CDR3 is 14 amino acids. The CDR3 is CSVKVVSASGGQFF.

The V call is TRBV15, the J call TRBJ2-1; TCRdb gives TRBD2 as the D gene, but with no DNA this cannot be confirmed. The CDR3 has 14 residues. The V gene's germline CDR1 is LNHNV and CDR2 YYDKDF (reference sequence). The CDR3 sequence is CATSSAAGYNEQFF.

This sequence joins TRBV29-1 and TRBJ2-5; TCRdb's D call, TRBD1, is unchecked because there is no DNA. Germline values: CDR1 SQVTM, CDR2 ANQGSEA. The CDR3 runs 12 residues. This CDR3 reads CSGLGPQETQYF.

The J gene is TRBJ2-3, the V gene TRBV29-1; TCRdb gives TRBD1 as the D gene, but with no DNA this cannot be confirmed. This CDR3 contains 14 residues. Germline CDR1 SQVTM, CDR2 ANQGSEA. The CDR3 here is CSLMEQGAMDTQYF.

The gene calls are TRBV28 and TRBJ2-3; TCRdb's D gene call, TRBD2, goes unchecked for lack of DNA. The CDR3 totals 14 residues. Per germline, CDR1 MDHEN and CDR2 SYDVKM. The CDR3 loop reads CASSFVAGTDTQYF.

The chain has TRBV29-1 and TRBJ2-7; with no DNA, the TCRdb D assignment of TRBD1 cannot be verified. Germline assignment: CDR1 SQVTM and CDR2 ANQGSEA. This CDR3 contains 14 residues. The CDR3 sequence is CSVEGTGLYSEKYF.

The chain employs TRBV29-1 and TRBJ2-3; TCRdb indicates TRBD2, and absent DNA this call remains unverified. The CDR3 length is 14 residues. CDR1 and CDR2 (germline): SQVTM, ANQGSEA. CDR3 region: CSVESGRAPDTQYF.

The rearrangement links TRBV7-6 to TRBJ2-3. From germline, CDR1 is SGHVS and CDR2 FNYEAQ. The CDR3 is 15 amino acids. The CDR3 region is CASSLVGLRTDTQYF.

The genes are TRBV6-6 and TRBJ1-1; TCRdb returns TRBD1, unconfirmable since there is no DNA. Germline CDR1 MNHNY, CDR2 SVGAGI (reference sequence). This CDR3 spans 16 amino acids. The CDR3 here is CASSYSTGGFNTEAFF.

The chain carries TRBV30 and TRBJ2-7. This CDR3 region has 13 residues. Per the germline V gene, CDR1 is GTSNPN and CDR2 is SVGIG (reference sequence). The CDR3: CAWNERTSYEQYF.

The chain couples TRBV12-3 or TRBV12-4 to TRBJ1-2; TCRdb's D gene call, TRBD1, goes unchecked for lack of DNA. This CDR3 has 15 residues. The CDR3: CASTPWGGADYGYTF.

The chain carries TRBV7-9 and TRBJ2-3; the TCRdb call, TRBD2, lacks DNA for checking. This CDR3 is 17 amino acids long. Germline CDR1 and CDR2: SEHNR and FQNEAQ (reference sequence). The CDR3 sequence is CASSLSLATFGTDTQYF.

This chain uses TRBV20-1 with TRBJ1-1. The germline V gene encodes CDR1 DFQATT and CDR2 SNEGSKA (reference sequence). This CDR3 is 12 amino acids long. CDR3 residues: CSARTLNTEAFF.

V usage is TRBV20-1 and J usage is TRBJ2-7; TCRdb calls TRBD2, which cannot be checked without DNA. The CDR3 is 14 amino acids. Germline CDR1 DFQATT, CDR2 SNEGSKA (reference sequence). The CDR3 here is CSASGGDFSYEQYF.

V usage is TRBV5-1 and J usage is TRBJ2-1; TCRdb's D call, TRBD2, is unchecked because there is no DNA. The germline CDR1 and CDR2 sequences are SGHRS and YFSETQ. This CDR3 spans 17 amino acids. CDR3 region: CASSRDSSGSSYNEQFF.

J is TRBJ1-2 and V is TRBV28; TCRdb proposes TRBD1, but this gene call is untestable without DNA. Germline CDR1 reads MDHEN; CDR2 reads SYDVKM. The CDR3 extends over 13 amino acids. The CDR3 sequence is CASSLGGIGGYTF.

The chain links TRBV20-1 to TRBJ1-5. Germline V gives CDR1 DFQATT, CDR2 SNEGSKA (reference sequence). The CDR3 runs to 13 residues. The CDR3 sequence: CSAREGNNQPQHF.

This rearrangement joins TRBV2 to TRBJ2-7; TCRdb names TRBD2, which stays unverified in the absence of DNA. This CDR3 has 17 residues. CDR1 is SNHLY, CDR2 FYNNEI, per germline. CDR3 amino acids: CASSARDLEDGAYEQYF. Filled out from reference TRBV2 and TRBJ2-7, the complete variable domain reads EPEVTQTPSHQVTQMGQEVILRCVPISNHLYFYWYRQILGQKVEFLVSFYNNEISEKSEIFDDQFSVERPDGSNFTLKIRSTKLEDSAMYFCASSARDLEDGAYEQYFGPGTRLTVT.

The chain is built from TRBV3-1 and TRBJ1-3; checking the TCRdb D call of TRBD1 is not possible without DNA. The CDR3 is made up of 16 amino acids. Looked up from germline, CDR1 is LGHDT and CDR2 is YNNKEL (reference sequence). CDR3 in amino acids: CASREPGQHSGNTIYF.

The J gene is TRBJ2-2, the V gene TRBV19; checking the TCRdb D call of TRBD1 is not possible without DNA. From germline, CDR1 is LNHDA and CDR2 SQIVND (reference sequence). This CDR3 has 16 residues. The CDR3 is CASTPLTSENTGELFF.

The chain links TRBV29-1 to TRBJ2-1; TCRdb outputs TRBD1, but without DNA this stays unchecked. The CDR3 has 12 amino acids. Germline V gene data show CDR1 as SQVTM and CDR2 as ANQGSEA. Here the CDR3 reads CSVERQGSEQFF.

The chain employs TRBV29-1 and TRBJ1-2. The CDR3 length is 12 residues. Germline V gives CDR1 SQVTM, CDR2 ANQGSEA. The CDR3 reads CSVGGENYGYTF.

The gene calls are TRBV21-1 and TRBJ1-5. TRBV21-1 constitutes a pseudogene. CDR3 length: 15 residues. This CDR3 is CASSKDNCGNQPQHF.